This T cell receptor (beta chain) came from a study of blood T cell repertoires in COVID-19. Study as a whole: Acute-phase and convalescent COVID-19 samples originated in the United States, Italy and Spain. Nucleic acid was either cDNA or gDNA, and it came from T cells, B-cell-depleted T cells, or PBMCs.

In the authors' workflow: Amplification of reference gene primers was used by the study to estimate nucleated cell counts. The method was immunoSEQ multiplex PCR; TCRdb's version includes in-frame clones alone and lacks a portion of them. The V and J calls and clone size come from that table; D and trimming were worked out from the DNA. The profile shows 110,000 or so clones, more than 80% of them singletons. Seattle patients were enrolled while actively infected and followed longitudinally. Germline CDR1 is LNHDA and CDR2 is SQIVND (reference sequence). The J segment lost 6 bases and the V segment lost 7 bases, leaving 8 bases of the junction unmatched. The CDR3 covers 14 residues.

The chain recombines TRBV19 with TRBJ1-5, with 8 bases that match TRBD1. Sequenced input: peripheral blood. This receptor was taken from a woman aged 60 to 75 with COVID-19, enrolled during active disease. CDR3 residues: CASTRQGISQPQHF. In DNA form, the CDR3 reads TGTGCCAGTACGCGACAGGGGATCAGTCAGCCCCAGCATTTT. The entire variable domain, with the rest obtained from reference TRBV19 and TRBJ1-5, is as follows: DGGITQSPKYLFRKEGQNVTLSCEQNLNHDAMYWYRQDPGQGLRLIYYSQIVNDFQKGDIAEGYSVSREKKESFPLTVTSAQKNPTAFYLCASTRQGISQPQHFGDGTRLSIL.